These 30 T cell receptor beta chains came from one sample sequenced in a study of blood T cells in healthy people across ages. A sample-barcoded 5' primer and a J-beta primer mix were used in a second PCR of about 7 to 12 cycles. TCRdb used MiXCR to reprocess the 5' RACE reads, holding one entry per CDR3 protein. The table has roughly 730,000 distinct CDR3 sequences, 45% to 70% seen once. Input material: blood. Every receptor here comes from a man aged 40-49 years in good health.

V and J are TRBV29-1 and TRBJ2-5; the match to TRBD1 covers 7 bases. Losses at the gene ends were 2 bases for V and 11 bases for J; bases not matched to a gene: 8. CDR1 is SQVTM and CDR2 is ANQGSEA in the germline V gene. There are 12 residues in the CDR3. CDR3 bases: TGCAGCGTTGAAAAGACCGGGACAGAGCAGTACTTC. Translation: CSVEKTGTEQYF.

This clonotype was detected only a few times. This chain joins TRBV7-2 and TRBJ2-1, with 12 bases identical to TRBD1. The germline gives CDR1 SGHTA, CDR2 FQGNSA. The CDR3 length is 16 residues. Germline trimming cut 5 bases from V and 7 bases from J; bases unmatched to any gene: 9. DNA for the CDR3: TGTGCCAGCAGCAAAGAGGGGACAGGGGGCTGGAATGAGCAGTTCTTC. Translation: CASSKEGTGGWNEQFF.

This clonotype showed up just once. The chain uses TRBV5-1 and TRBJ2-3; D gene ambiguous. V shed 4 bases and J shed 3 bases, with 21 bases lying between them. CDR3 length equals 17 residues. Germline CDR1 is SGHRS and CDR2 is YFSETQ. CDR3 amino acids: CASSPSTGWQFTDTQYF. CDR3 DNA: TGCGCCAGCAGCCCTTCCACCGGGTGGCAATTTACAGATACGCAGTATTTT.

The genes are TRBV4-2 and TRBJ1-2; D might be TRBD1 (5 bases). With 3 bases removed from V and 6 bases from J, the gap between germline ends came to 17 bases. The CDR3 is 15 residues long. In germline, CDR1 is LGHNA, CDR2 YNFKEQ. The chain's CDR3 is CASSQAPSGGNGYTF. The CDR3 nucleotides read TGTGCCAGCAGCCAGGCCCCCTCGGGGGGGAATGGCTACACCTTC.

This clonotype has ten or more counts. This chain joins TRBV5-1 and TRBJ1-4; D call uncertain. The CDR3 contains 15 residues. From germline, CDR1 is SGHRS and CDR2 YFSETQ. Trimming took off 0 bases at V and 8 bases at J, with 14 bases between the two ends. For the CDR3, the DNA is TGCGCCAGCAGCTTGGAGCCCAGTGGAACCGAAAAACTGTTTTTT. Its translation: CASSLEPSGTEKLFF.

The gene calls are TRBV10-3 and TRBJ2-3, with D perhaps given as TRBD1 or TRBD2 (5 bases each). V shed 0 bases and J shed 2 bases, with 9 bases lying between them. Germline assignment: CDR1 ENHRY and CDR2 SYGVKD. The CDR3 is made up of 15 amino acids. The CDR3 here is CAISESRDDTDTQYF. The DNA of the CDR3 is TGTGCCATCAGTGAGTCGAGGGACGACACAGATACGCAGTATTTT.

Only a few counts were recorded for this clonotype. V usage is TRBV20-1 and J usage is TRBJ2-3; 12 bases map to TRBD2. The germline CDR1 and CDR2 sequences are DFQATT and SNEGSKA (reference sequence). The CDR3 is 17 amino acids. V lost 3 bases and J lost 0; bases outside the gene matches: 7. This chain's CDR3 is CSASPGLAGLSTDTQYF. The CDR3 nucleotides are TGCAGTGCTAGCCCGGGACTAGCGGGCCTTAGCACAGATACGCAGTATTTT.

The gene calls are TRBV20-1 and TRBJ1-6; 8 bases map to TRBD1. Germline CDR1 reads DFQATT; CDR2 reads SNEGSKA (reference sequence). After removal of 3 bases from V and 17 bases from J, the junction contained 12 bases not matched to a gene. This CDR3 spans 13 amino acids. The CDR3: CSASGDRSLTFHF. The CDR3 nucleotides are TGCAGTGCTAGCGGGGACAGGAGCCTAACATTCCACTTT.

The chain recombines TRBV7-9 with TRBJ1-5; possible D gene TRBD1, 5 bases. V was trimmed by 1 base and J by 7 bases, leaving 14 bases between them. CDR1 and CDR2 from the germline V gene are SEHNR and FQNEAQ (reference sequence). The CDR3 has 15 amino acids. The CDR3 sequence: CASSLGDRHWQPQHF. DNA for the CDR3: TGTGCCAGCAGCTTAGGAGACAGACACTGGCAGCCCCAGCATTTT. The full variable domain, in which reference TRBV7-9 and TRBJ1-5 provide the parts outside the CDR3, is DTGVSQNPRHKITKRGQNVTFRCDPISEHNRLYWYRQTLGQGPEFLTYFQNEAQLEKSRLLSDRFSAERPKGSFSTLEIQRTEQGDSAMYLCASSLGDRHWQPQHFGDGTRLSIL.

The CDR3: CASSSWGLAGVREQFF. The CDR3 bases are TGTGCCAGCAGTTCGTGGGGACTAGCGGGAGTTAGGGAGCAGTTCTTC. The gene calls are TRBV28 and TRBJ2-1, with 14 bases aligning to TRBD2. Germline assignment: CDR1 MDHEN and CDR2 SYDVKM. CDR3 size: 16 residues. V lost 4 bases to trimming and J lost 10 bases; unmatched junction nucleotides: 9.

This clonotype has a handful of counts. An end of the junction differs from the germline gene, which may be a read error. The chain has TRBV7-7 and TRBJ1-1; D is undetermined. CDR3 length: 14 residues. Germline values: CDR1 SSHAT, CDR2 FNYEAQ (reference sequence). As DNA, the CDR3 is TGTGCTAGCAGCTTACTTGGGCCGAACACTGAAGCTTTCTTT. This translates into CASSLLGPNTEAFF.

This chain connects TRBV24-1 to TRBJ2-3, with TRBD1 identical over 8 bases. Germline trimming cut 4 bases from V and 2 bases from J; bases unmatched to any gene: 7. The CDR3 runs 16 residues. Germline values: CDR1 KGHDR, CDR2 SFDVKD. The DNA for the CDR3 is TGTGCCACCAGTGACCCTGGCCAGGGGGCCACAGATACGCAGTATTTT. Translated: CATSDPGQGATDTQYF.

V and J are TRBV28 and TRBJ1-1; D is uncertain. V was shortened by 5 bases and J by 3 bases, with 19 bases between the two germline ends. Germline V gene data show CDR1 as MDHEN and CDR2 as SYDVKM. CDR3 length: 16 amino acids. The DNA of the CDR3 is TGTGCCAGCAGTAATCCCCCTCCGAGCCCATACACTGAAGCTTTCTTT. Translating it yields CASSNPPPSPYTEAFF.

The V call is TRBV24-1, the J call TRBJ2-3; TRBD2 matches at 7 bases. CDR3 length: 14 amino acids. V dropped 5 bases and J dropped 3; count of bases not matched to a gene: 4. Germline V gives CDR1 KGHDR, CDR2 SFDVKD. CDR3: CATSAQGGTDTQYF. DNA of the CDR3: TGTGCCACCAGTGCCCAGGGAGGGACAGATACGCAGTATTTT.

The chain is built from TRBV7-3 and TRBJ2-4; D possibly uses TRBD1 or TRBD2 (6 bases each). Looked up from germline, CDR1 is SGHTA and CDR2 is FQGTGA. The CDR3 is 15 amino acids. Trimming left V 2 bases short and J 8 bases short, with 16 bases between. Here the CDR3 reads CASSLEGGGTHIQYF. In DNA, the CDR3 is TGTGCCAGCAGCTTAGAGGGTGGAGGGACACACATTCAGTACTTC.

The V and J genes are TRBV20-1 and TRBJ1-1; unclear D gene. Germline V gene sequence: CDR1 DFQATT, CDR2 SNEGSKA (reference sequence). V lost 6 bases to trimming and J lost 1 base, with 9 bases between them. This CDR3 comprises 12 residues. The CDR3 DNA follows: TGCAGTGCCCGAGACGGGAACACTGAAGCTTTCTTT. Translation: CSARDGNTEAFF.

The chain is built from TRBV7-2 and TRBJ1-4, with D perhaps TRBD1 (5 bases). V was shortened by 4 bases and J by 0 bases, with 12 bases between the two germline ends. Germline CDR1 SGHTA, CDR2 FQGNSA. The CDR3 totals 16 residues. The CDR3 bases are TGTGCCAGCAGCTCCGTTTCAGGGACAACTAATGAAAAACTGTTTTTT. As protein: CASSSVSGTTNEKLFF.

This clonotype turned up a few times. The genes are TRBV29-1 and TRBJ2-1, with D unclear. This CDR3 comprises 13 residues. Trimming took off 7 bases at V and 0 bases at J, with 10 bases between the two ends. CDR1 is SQVTM, CDR2 ANQGSEA, per germline. The CDR3 nucleotides are TGCAGCGCCCCCGGAGTCTCCTACAATGAGCAGTTCTTC. It yields the protein CSAPGVSYNEQFF.

The chain uses TRBV30 and TRBJ1-2; D is possibly TRBD1 (6 bases). The germline V gene encodes CDR1 GTSNPN and CDR2 SVGIG (reference sequence). The V end lost 0 bases, the J end lost 7 bases, and 15 bases lay between the germline ends. The CDR3 is made up of 14 amino acids. As DNA, the CDR3 is TGTGCCTGGAGTGTACTAGGGGGAGCTGGTGGCTACACCTTC. Residues: CAWSVLGGAGGYTF.

The CDR3 region has the DNA TGTGCCAGCAGCGTAGGGGCTGGGAGTGAGCAGTTCTTC. Its protein is CASSVGAGSEQFF. The gene calls are TRBV9 and TRBJ2-1, with D perhaps matching TRBD2 (5 bases). CDR1 is SGDLS, CDR2 YYNGEE, per germline. Trimming took off 0 bases at V and 9 bases at J, with 10 bases between the two ends. The CDR3 is 13 amino acids.

The chain employs TRBV11-3 and TRBJ2-1; 10 positions agree with TRBD2. This CDR3 region has 15 residues. The junction had 5 bases not matched to a gene; V was cut back by 1 base and J by 8 bases. The germline CDR1 and CDR2 sequences are SGHNT and YENEEA. The CDR3 DNA is TGTGCCAGCAGCTTAGGGGCTAGCGGGGGATATGAGCAGTTCTTC. Encoded protein: CASSLGASGGYEQFF.

The rearrangement uses TRBV20-1 and TRBJ1-2, with D unresolved. This CDR3 has 12 amino acids. With 3 bases removed from V and 4 bases from J, the gap between germline ends came to 9 bases. Germline loops: CDR1 DFQATT, CDR2 SNEGSKA (reference sequence). CDR3 in amino acids: CSASNRGYGYTF. The CDR3 coding sequence is TGCAGTGCTAGCAACAGAGGCTATGGCTACACCTTC.

The chain links TRBV5-1 to TRBJ2-1; 11 bases fit TRBD2. The V and J ends lost 4 bases and 8 bases, in that order; junction bases with no gene match: 8. The length of the CDR3 is 15 residues. Germline-derived CDR1 and CDR2 are SGHRS and YFSETQ. The CDR3 reads CASSLKLAGADEQFF. The DNA of the CDR3 is TGCGCCAGCAGCCTGAAACTAGCGGGAGCTGATGAGCAGTTCTTC.

Concerning this clonotype: The junction and the germline gene differ at one end; a read error may be behind it. The gene calls are TRBV6-5 and TRBJ1-1, with 9 bases that match TRBD1. CDR1 and CDR2 from the germline V gene are MNHEY and SVGAGI. The CDR3 loop spans 19 amino acids. For the CDR3, the DNA is TGTGCCAGCAGTTACGGGTCCCCGGGACAGGGTGATCGGTCCACTGGAGCTTTCTTT. This encodes CASSYGSPGQGDRSTGAFF.

This rearrangement joins TRBV4-2 to TRBJ2-2, with D maybe TRBD1 (6 bases). CDR1 and CDR2 (germline): LGHNA, YNFKEQ. V was cut by 4 bases and J by 1 base, with 10 bases left in between. This CDR3 region has 15 residues. For the CDR3, the DNA is TGTGCCAGCAGCCGACCGGGACAGAACACCGGGGAGCTGTTTTTT. Translating it yields CASSRPGQNTGELFF.

The chain is built from TRBV28 and TRBJ2-1; D assignment may be TRBD1 or TRBD2 (5 bases each). V gave up 6 bases and J gave up 5 bases, with 17 bases separating them. There are 15 residues in the CDR3. CDR1 is MDHEN, CDR2 SYDVKM, per germline. CDR3 sequence reads: CASRPRGTDHNEQFF. The DNA for the CDR3 is TGTGCCAGCAGGCCCCGTGGGACGGATCACAATGAGCAGTTCTTC.

The chain links TRBV20-1 to TRBJ2-2; TRBD2 matches 7 bases. Looked up from germline, CDR1 is DFQATT and CDR2 is SNEGSKA (reference sequence). The CDR3 runs 15 residues. The V and J ends lost 3 bases and 5 bases, in that order; junction bases with no gene match: 9. The chain's CDR3 is CSASPMGEGTGELFF. In DNA, the CDR3 is TGCAGTGCTAGCCCTATGGGGGAGGGGACCGGGGAGCTGTTTTTT.

V and J are TRBV7-8 and TRBJ2-3, with TRBD2 matching 12 bases. This CDR3 region has 17 residues. Germline CDR1 is SGHVS and CDR2 is FQNEAQ. The ends lost 5 bases at V and 5 bases at J; junction bases unmatched: 11. The CDR3 DNA follows: TGTGCCAGCAGCCCAAACACTAGCGGGAGGAGGGAAGATACGCAGTATTTT. The encoded protein is CASSPNTSGRREDTQYF.

This clonotype turned up a few times. V usage is TRBV24-1 and J usage is TRBJ2-7, with D perhaps given as TRBD1 or TRBD2 (5 bases each). The ends were cut back, 4 bases at V and 0 bases at J, with 18 bases in the middle. Per the germline V gene, CDR1 is KGHDR and CDR2 is SFDVKD. The CDR3 extends over 17 amino acids. CDR3 nucleotide sequence: TGTGCCACCAGTGAGGGATCCGGGACCCCGAGCTCCTACGAGCAGTACTTC. The encoded protein is CATSEGSGTPSSYEQYF.

The chain is built from TRBV29-1 and TRBJ2-7; TRBD1 matches at 10 bases. The trim removed 7 bases at V and 5 bases at J, leaving 11 bases unmatched. CDR1 is SQVTM, CDR2 ANQGSEA, per germline. This CDR3 is 14 amino acids long. CDR3 loop: CSATRDRGSDEQYF. CDR3 in DNA: TGCAGCGCTACGCGGGACAGGGGTAGCGACGAGCAGTACTTC.